These T cell receptor beta chains were read from a single sample in a study of blood T cells in healthy people across ages. TCRdb passed the 5' RACE reads through MiXCR, listing each CDR3 protein once. This table holds around 650,000 distinct CDR3 sequences, roughly 32% found once. Sequenced material: blood. The receptors stem from a woman older than 75 in good health. Both conserved end residues are part of each CDR3. A D gene is named only where the DNA matches it firmly. Clone size appears in some rows only: once, few, many, or a class for an expanded clone.

TRBV6-6	.	TRBJ2-7	many	CASTGSSYEQYF	TGTGCCAGCACTGGCAGTTCCTACGAGCAGTACTTC
TRBV7-9	.	TRBJ2-7	.	CASNSSGSSCEQYF	TGTGCCAGCAACTCGTCGGGGAGCTCCTGCGAGCAGTACTTC
TRBV19	TRBD2	TRBJ2-5	.	CASSMGLAGNEVQYF	TGTGCCAGTAGTATGGGGCTAGCGGGGAATGAAGTCCAGTACTTC
TRBV28	.	TRBJ1-2	many	CASSYITGYTF	TGTGCCAGCAGCTATATAACTGGCTACACCTTC
TRBV30	.	TRBJ1-2	many	CAWIPAGTNYGYTF	TGTGCCTGGATCCCCGCGGGCACTAACTATGGCTACACCTTC
TRBV5-1	.	TRBJ2-5	.	CASRRDNQETQYF	TGCGCCAGCAGACGGGATAACCAAGAGACCCAGTACTTC
TRBV19	.	TRBJ1-6	.	CASRRRTENSPLHF	TGTGCCAGTAGGCGCCGGACAGAAAATTCACCCCTCCACTTT
TRBV15	.	TRBJ2-4	.	CATSITTKNIQYF	TGTGCCACGAGCATTACGACCAAAAACATTCAGTACTTC
TRBV20-1	.	TRBJ2-5	.	CRASYGEEQYF	TGCAGGGCTAGTTACGGGGAGGAGCAGTACTTC
TRBV2	TRBD1	TRBJ1-2	many	CASSGGTGTGPFYGYTF	TGTGCCAGCAGTGGTGGGACCGGGACAGGGCCTTTCTATGGCTACACCTTC
TRBV6-1	.	TRBJ2-3	few	CASSDRGSTDTQYF	TGTGCCAGCAGTGACAGGGGTAGCACAGATACGCAGTATTTT
TRBV30	.	TRBJ1-2	many	CAWSARQLANYGYTF	TGTGCCTGGAGTGCGAGGCAGCTAGCTAACTATGGCTACACCTTC
TRBV20-1	TRBD2	TRBJ2-5	.	CSAPRLAGQKETQYF	TGCAGTGCTCCAAGACTAGCGGGGCAGAAAGAGACCCAGTACTTC
TRBV6-1	.	TRBJ1-4	few	CASSMGSGEKLFF	TGTGCCAGCAGTATGGGGAGCGGTGAAAAACTGTTTTTT
TRBV29-1	.	TRBJ1-4	few	CSVEGAATNEKLFF	TGCAGCGTTGAGGGGGCAGCAACTAATGAAAAACTGTTTTTT
TRBV6-5	.	TRBJ2-3	once	CASSYSQGDTQYF	TGTGCCAGCAGTTACTCACAGGGTGATACGCAGTATTTT
TRBV29-1	TRBD1	TRBJ1-6	.	CSVGGQGDSPLHF	TGCAGCGTGGGGGGACAGGGTGATTCACCCCTCCACTTT
TRBV30	TRBD2	TRBJ2-7	many	CAWSVRTSGRTYEQYF	TGTGCCTGGAGTGTTCGGACTAGCGGGAGAACCTACGAGCAGTACTTC
TRBV30	.	TRBJ2-3	.	CAWSDGPSRGPDTQYF	TGTGCCTGGAGTGACGGGCCCTCCCGGGGCCCAGATACGCAGTATTTT
TRBV6-5	TRBD2	TRBJ2-1	.	CASSYNPNRMTSHEQFF	TGTGCCAGCAGTTACAATCCCAATCGGATGACTAGCCATGAGCAGTTCTTC
TRBV29-1	.	TRBJ1-1	few	CSVEGVGIGTEAFF	TGCAGCGTTGAAGGTGTAGGGATAGGCACTGAAGCTTTCTTT
TRBV20-1	TRBD2	TRBJ2-3	many	CSARDSTSGGGNTQYF	TGCAGTGCTAGAGACTCTACTAGCGGGGGAGGGAATACGCAGTATTTT
TRBV5-4	TRBD2	TRBJ2-3	.	CASPGTSGGAFPDTQYF	TGTGCCAGCCCGGGGACTAGCGGGGGGGCATTCCCAGATACGCAGTATTTT
TRBV7-3	.	TRBJ2-2	few	CASSPPGRNEELFF	TGTGCCAGCAGCCCACCAGGGAGGAATGAGGAGCTGTTTTTT
TRBV20-1	.	TRBJ1-2	.	CSASSRGYYTF	TGCAGTGCTTCCTCAAGAGGATATTACACCTTC
TRBV20-1	.	TRBJ2-5	few	CSAGKDSRRGTDEQYF	TGCAGTGCTGGGAAGGACTCGCGGCGGGGTACGGATGAGCAGTACTTC
TRBV20-1	TRBD2	TRBJ2-5	many	CSASRTSGGAPGTQYF	TGCAGTGCTAGTCGGACTAGCGGGGGGGCGCCGGGGACCCAGTACTTC
TRBV20-1	TRBD2	TRBJ2-3	many	CSARFAPSGNTDTQYF	TGCAGTGCTAGATTCGCCCCTAGCGGGAACACAGATACGCAGTATTTT
TRBV27	.	TRBJ2-5	.	CASSSNLQETQYF	TGTGCCAGCAGTTCAAATCTACAAGAGACCCAGTACTTC
TRBV12-3/TRBV12-4	.	TRBJ2-7	many	CASIPTGAYEQYF	TGTGCCAGCATTCCGACAGGAGCCTACGAGCAGTACTTC
TRBV7-2	.	TRBJ2-1	many	CASSTRSHWGNEQFF	TGTGCCAGCAGCACACGATCACATTGGGGCAATGAGCAGTTCTTC
TRBV7-2	.	TRBJ1-2	many	CASSRPGQSGGYTF	TGTGCCAGCAGCCGACCAGGACAGTCCGGTGGCTACACCTTC
TRBV28	.	TRBJ1-1	.	CASNRGETEAFF	TGTGCCAGCAACCGAGGGGAAACTGAAGCTTTCTTT